The 9 T cell receptor beta chains in this list originate from one sample, sequenced in a study of control samples from healthy donors and cancer patients. Only in-frame clones appear in the TCRdb table, and some are missing; sequencing was by immunoSEQ multiplex PCR. The sample records nearly 35,000 clones, about 94% being singletons. The sequenced sample consisted of PBMCs. The receptors here all came from a middle-aged man with colorectal cancer.

V gene TRBV7-3 combines with J gene TRBJ1-2, with TRBD1 as a possible D gene (5 bases). The CDR3 has 18 residues. Trimming cost V 4 bases and J 3 bases, with 24 bases left between them. Germline CDR1 and CDR2: SGHTA and FQGTGA. CDR3 in DNA: TGTGCCAGCAGCTCCCCTCAAAACCAGGGAGGGGATTACTATGGCTACACCTTC. Its protein is CASSSPQNQGGDYYGYTF.

CDR3 in amino acids: CASYKNVGAYGYTF. CDR3 nucleotide sequence: TGTGCCAGTTATAAGAATGTGGGGGCATATGGCTACACCTTC. The chain carries TRBV2 and TRBJ1-2; weak D call: TRBD1 (6 bases). The V gene lost 9 bases and the J gene lost 5 bases, with 19 bases spanning the gap. CDR1 and CDR2 (germline): SNHLY, FYNNEI. The CDR3 has 14 residues.

The chain has TRBV4-2 and TRBJ1-4; D is unresolved. Trimming removed 3 bases at V and 5 bases at J, with 7 bases between. Germline loops: CDR1 LGHNA, CDR2 YNFKEQ. CDR3 length equals 13 residues. CDR3 sequence: CASSQSGNEKLFF. The CDR3 DNA reads as TGTGCCAGCAGCCAGAGCGGGAATGAAAAACTGTTTTTT.

The chain uses TRBV5-1 and TRBJ2-7; D call uncertain. Trimming left V 5 bases short and J 2 bases short, with 11 bases between. The CDR3 runs 13 residues. Germline V lookup: CDR1 SGHRS, CDR2 YFSETQ. The CDR3 loop reads CASSLMGAYEQYF. The CDR3 DNA is TGCGCCAGCAGTCTCATGGGCGCCTACGAGCAGTACTTC.

The V and J genes are TRBV7-9 and TRBJ1-2, with D unresolved. Germline CDR1 SEHNR, CDR2 FQNEAQ (reference sequence). CDR3 size: 15 residues. V gave up 4 bases and J gave up 4 bases, with 16 bases separating them. CDR3 sequence (DNA): TGTGCCAGCAGCTCCATTCTGGTCCTTCCCTATGGCTACACCTTC. Translated: CASSSILVLPYGYTF. The entire variable domain, with the rest obtained from reference TRBV7-9 and TRBJ1-2, is as follows: DTGVSQNPRHKITKRGQNVTFRCDPISEHNRLYWYRQTLGQGPEFLTYFQNEAQLEKSRLLSDRFSAERPKGSFSTLEIQRTEQGDSAMYLCASSSILVLPYGYTFGSGTRLTVV.

The chain carries TRBV10-3 and TRBJ1-1; no definite D call. Germline loops: CDR1 ENHRY, CDR2 SYGVKD. This CDR3 contains 13 residues. Trimming took 3 bases from V and 2 from J, leaving 7 bases between them. The CDR3 DNA follows: TGTGCCATCAGTGAAGTCGCCAACACTGAAGCTTTCTTT. Translated: CAISEVANTEAFF.

The CDR3 DNA is TGTGCCAGCAGCTTACAGGGTCAATCTGGCTACACCTTC. Translated: CASSLQGQSGYTF. V and J are TRBV5-6 and TRBJ1-2; D might be TRBD1 (6 bases). The CDR3 extends over 13 amino acids. The germline CDR1 and CDR2 sequences are SGHDT and YYEEEE. The ends were cut back, 2 bases at V and 7 bases at J, with 12 bases in the middle.

The V gene is TRBV6-5, the J gene TRBJ1-1; D is unresolved. The germline gives CDR1 MNHEY, CDR2 SVGAGI. V lost 4 bases, J lost 1 base, and 7 bases lay in between. This CDR3 contains 13 residues. CDR3 protein: CASSFPGNTEAFF. CDR3 DNA sequence: TGTGCCAGCAGTTTTCCAGGGAACACTGAAGCTTTCTTT.

V is TRBV7-2 and J is TRBJ1-1; D not resolved. The CDR3 is 13 residues long. Trimming shortened V by 1 base and J by 0 bases, and 3 bases separated the two germline ends. Germline-derived CDR1 and CDR2 are SGHTA and FQGNSA. The CDR3 loop reads CASSLVLNTEAFF. CDR3 DNA sequence: TGTGCCAGCAGCTTAGTATTGAACACTGAAGCTTTCTTT.